Listed below are T cell receptor beta chains from one sample, sequenced in a study of cytomegalovirus exposure and HLA in healthy donors. Some clones are missing from TCRdb's copy, which holds only in-frame ones; the method was immunoSEQ multiplex PCR. The table lists 130,000 or so clones, approximately 78% of them singletons. Sequencing was performed on PBMCs. The receptors were sampled from a man between 18 and 29 years old in good health and CMV-seropositive. Both conserved end residues are trimmed from each CDR3. D genes are given only for firm matches. Size is omitted from some rows. Given values are once, few, many or a class for expanded clones.

size	V	D	CDR3
.	TRBV6-6	TRBD1	AVDRGRQTEAF
.	TRBV19	TRBD1	ASSPPGQGSNQPQH
few	TRBV25-1	.	ASSPDRPGGLVPEQY
.	TRBV18	.	ASSPRGGRTDTQY
few	TRBV11-2	.	ASSLAEHQPQH
few	TRBV5-1	TRBD1	ASSPGTGGTYEQY
.	TRBV28	.	ASRPHGQTDTQY
.	TRBV29-1	TRBD1	SVGPRGQGFLNTEAF
.	TRBV5-1	TRBD1	ASSPQGVGTYEQY
.	TRBV9	.	ASSQTGSPDGKNIQY
.	TRBV7-9	.	ASSQWPLPTQETQY
.	TRBV18	.	ASSPPVRANYGYT
once	TRBV19	TRBD1	ASSGTGDRNQPQH